The 32 T cell receptor beta chains below were found in one sample sequenced in a study of shared clonotypes between healthy human individuals. TCRdb's table, derived via immunoSEQ multiplex PCR, lists solely in-frame clones and lacks some. This sample has hundreds of thousands of clones, with roughly 98% found just once. CD45RO-negative, CCR7-selected cells formed the naive CD8 fraction, which excluded terminally differentiated effector memory CD45RA+ cells. The sequencing sample was made of naive CD8+ T cells sorted from blood. Receptors were obtained from a man under 40 in good health.

This sequence joins TRBV6-1 and TRBJ2-7; D gene unclear. CDR1 and CDR2 from the germline V gene are MNHNS and SASEGT. The V end lost 4 bases, the J end lost 3 bases, and 13 bases lay between the germline ends. The CDR3 runs 14 residues. CDR3 coding DNA: TGTGCCAGCAGTGTGGCGGTGGGAAGCTACGAGCAGTACTTC. Translated, it gives CASSVAVGSYEQYF.

The CDR3 coding sequence is TGTGCCAGCAGCTTGGCCAGGGGGCTATTTCCGAACTATGGCTACACCTTC. Translation: CASSLARGLFPNYGYTF. The genes are TRBV5-6 and TRBJ1-2; 8 bases match TRBD1. With 0 bases clipped from V and 2 bases from J, the junction kept 9 bases outside the gene matches. The CDR3 is made up of 17 amino acids. CDR1 and CDR2 from the germline V gene are SGHDT and YYEEEE.

This clone turned up a few times. The gene calls are TRBV18 and TRBJ2-7; the D gene is possibly TRBD1 (6 bases). CDR3 size: 15 residues. Trimming removed 3 bases at V and 3 bases at J, with 15 bases between. Looked up from germline, CDR1 is KGHSH and CDR2 is LQKENI. The CDR3 sequence: CASSPSGTPYYEQYF. DNA of the CDR3: TGTGCCAGCTCACCGTCGGGGACACCGTACTACGAGCAGTACTTC.

The J gene is TRBJ2-1, the V gene TRBV9; D is undetermined. Germline assignment: CDR1 SGDLS and CDR2 YYNGEE. This CDR3 region has 16 residues. V gave up 0 bases and J gave up 0 bases, with 10 bases separating them. CDR3 in amino acids: CASSVEWRSSYNEQFF. CDR3 coding DNA: TGTGCCAGCAGCGTAGAGTGGCGGAGCTCCTACAATGAGCAGTTCTTC.

The rearrangement uses TRBV5-5 and TRBJ2-7; TRBD1 agrees at 11 bases. This CDR3 is 15 amino acids long. V shed 3 bases and J 2 bases; nucleotides not matched to a gene: 4. Germline CDR1 SGHKS, CDR2 YYEKEE (reference sequence). The CDR3 region is CASSYRDRGTYEQYF. The DNA for the CDR3 is TGTGCCAGCAGCTACCGGGACAGGGGGACCTACGAGCAGTACTTC.

CDR3 bases: TGTGCCAGCAGCTACGTAGCGGGAGGGCCCTACAATGAGCAGTTCTTC. Protein sequence: CASSYVAGGPYNEQFF. The rearrangement uses TRBV11-2 and TRBJ2-1; 11 bases align to TRBD2. This CDR3 has 16 residues. V dropped 4 bases and J dropped 2; count of bases not matched to a gene: 4. Germline loops: CDR1 SGHAT, CDR2 FQNNGV.

DNA for the CDR3: TGTGCCAGCAGCGGTCCACCGGGACTAGATCAAGAGACCCAGTACTTC. Its translation: CASSGPPGLDQETQYF. The chain recombines TRBV7-9 with TRBJ2-5, with TRBD2 matching over 8 bases. V dropped 5 bases and J dropped 2; count of bases not matched to a gene: 10. Germline CDR1 and CDR2: SEHNR and FQNEAQ (reference sequence). The CDR3 covers 16 residues.

This clone was picked up one time. The CDR3 DNA is TGTGCCAGCAGCTTGGTTAGCGGGACAGGGGTCCACGAGCAGTACTTC. It is translated as CASSLVSGTGVHEQYF. The chain carries TRBV5-6 and TRBJ2-7; 10 positions agree with TRBD1. There are 16 residues in the CDR3. With 0 bases clipped from V and 5 bases from J, the junction kept 8 bases outside the gene matches. Germline CDR1 reads SGHDT; CDR2 reads YYEEEE. Drawing the rest from reference TRBV5-6 and TRBJ2-7, the complete variable domain is DAGVTQSPTHLIKTRGQQVTLRCSPKSGHDTVSWYQQALGQGPQFIFQYYEEEERQRGNFPDRFSGHQFPNYSSELNVNALLLGDSALYLCASSLVSGTGVHEQYFGPGTRLTVT.

The V and J genes are TRBV5-4 and TRBJ2-3, with D maybe TRBD2 (6 bases). V lost 0 bases to trimming and J lost 0 bases, with 11 bases between them. Germline CDR1 SGHNT, CDR2 YYREEE (reference sequence). CDR3 length: 16 amino acids. DNA for the CDR3: TGTGCCAGCAGCTTGGCAGGAGGGGTTAGCACAGATACGCAGTATTTT. Translation: CASSLAGGVSTDTQYF.

The genes are TRBV29-1 and TRBJ2-7; TRBD1 matches at 10 bases. The CDR3 covers 13 residues. Trimming cost V 7 bases and J 1 base; bases outside gene matches: 4. The germline CDR1 and CDR2 sequences are SQVTM and ANQGSEA. CDR3 loop: CSAGQGDSYEQYF. Here the CDR3 DNA reads TGCAGCGCCGGACAGGGGGATTCCTACGAGCAGTACTTC.

The chain combines TRBV5-1 with TRBJ2-3; TRBD1 or TRBD2 may be the D gene (5 bases each). Trimming cost V 4 bases and J 2 bases, with 14 bases left between them. The germline V gene has CDR1 SGHRS and CDR2 YFSETQ. This CDR3 contains 15 residues. CDR3 nucleotides: TGCGCCAGCAGCCAAGGGACCATTACCACAGATACGCAGTATTTT. Its protein is CASSQGTITTDTQYF.

The chain has TRBV4-1 and TRBJ2-7; 11 positions agree with TRBD1. Trimming cost V 2 bases and J 2 bases; bases outside gene matches: 8. CDR3 length: 17 residues. The germline V gene encodes CDR1 MGHRA and CDR2 YSYEKL. The chain's CDR3 is CASSQSVRTGGAYEQYF. CDR3 bases: TGCGCCAGCAGCCAAAGCGTCCGGACAGGGGGCGCCTACGAGCAGTACTTC.

The V call is TRBV11-2, the J call TRBJ1-1; D ambiguous. This CDR3 is built from 12 residues. The V end was cut by 6 bases, the J end by 0 bases, with 5 bases between. Germline V gene data show CDR1 as SGHAT and CDR2 as FQNNGV. The CDR3 loop reads CASSTMNTEAFF. The CDR3 DNA reads as TGTGCCAGCAGTACAATGAACACTGAAGCTTTCTTT.

V gene TRBV27 combines with J gene TRBJ1-2; D gene unclear. Per germline, CDR1 MNHEY and CDR2 SMNVEV (reference sequence). The CDR3 loop spans 14 amino acids. Trimming stripped 4 bases from V and 2 bases from J, with 11 bases between. Here the CDR3 DNA reads TGTGCCAGCAGTTCCTTCGGCGGGAACTATGGCTACACCTTC. Translation gives CASSSFGGNYGYTF.

The J gene is TRBJ2-2, the V gene TRBV29-1; maybe TRBD2 (5 bases). Germline-derived CDR1 and CDR2 are SQVTM and ANQGSEA. V gave up 2 bases and J gave up 6 bases, with 10 bases separating them. CDR3 size: 13 residues. The CDR3 region is CSVETGSPGELFF. The CDR3 DNA reads TGCAGCGTTGAAACGGGGAGCCCCGGGGAGCTGTTTTTT.

This chain joins TRBV29-1 and TRBJ1-1; D is possibly TRBD1 (5 bases). The V gene's germline CDR1 is SQVTM and CDR2 ANQGSEA. Trimming took 7 bases from V and 6 from J, leaving 12 bases between them. The CDR3 covers 11 residues. The CDR3 DNA follows: TGCAGCGCCTGCGGGGGGGCTGAAGCTTTCTTT. This codes for CSACGGAEAFF.

This clone was seen once. This rearrangement joins TRBV9 to TRBJ2-2, with 10 bases that match TRBD2. CDR1 is SGDLS and CDR2 is YYNGEE in the germline V gene. This CDR3 has 17 residues. Losses at the gene ends were 4 bases for V and 2 bases for J; bases not matched to a gene: 8. The DNA of the CDR3 is TGTGCCAGCAGCTTACCTAGCGGGAGACCAAACACCGGGGAGCTGTTTTTT. This translates into CASSLPSGRPNTGELFF.

CDR3 nucleotide sequence: TGTGCCAGCAACCAGCGGGGGTACCAAGAGACCCAGTACTTC. The encoded protein is CASNQRGYQETQYF. This chain connects TRBV5-4 to TRBJ2-5, with 8 positions matching TRBD2. V trimming: 6 bases; J trimming: 0 bases; junction bases outside the gene matches: 4. Looked up from germline, CDR1 is SGHNT and CDR2 is YYREEE (reference sequence). The CDR3 is 14 amino acids.

This chain joins TRBV2 and TRBJ1-4, with D possibly being TRBD1 (6 bases). The CDR3 is 17 amino acids. CDR1 and CDR2 from the germline V gene are SNHLY and FYNNEI. V lost 1 base to trimming and J lost 0 bases, with 12 bases between them. Here the CDR3 reads CASSEGGPLPTNEKLFF. For the CDR3, the DNA is TGTGCCAGCAGTGAAGGGGGGCCCCTACCAACTAATGAAAAACTGTTTTTT.

The J gene is TRBJ2-5, the V gene TRBV7-6; D is perhaps TRBD1 (6 bases). Germline V gene data show CDR1 as SGHVS and CDR2 as FNYEAQ. The CDR3 is 14 residues long. V gave up 1 base and J gave up 5 bases, with 11 bases separating them. Written as DNA, the CDR3 is TGTGCCAGCAGCTTAGTGGGACAAATGGAGACCCAGTACTTC. As protein: CASSLVGQMETQYF.

In its sample, this clone was seen once. Here the CDR3 DNA reads TGTGCCAGCAGCTTAGCTGTCCAGGGCTGGGACGAGCAGTACTTC. Its translation is CASSLAVQGWDEQYF. V usage is TRBV11-2 and J usage is TRBJ2-7; possible D gene TRBD1, 5 bases. This CDR3 has 15 amino acids. Germline CDR1 reads SGHAT; CDR2 reads FQNNGV. V was shortened by 1 base and J by 5 bases, with 15 bases between the two germline ends.

The rearrangement joins TRBV5-1 to TRBJ1-2; D may be TRBD1 (5 bases). The CDR3 totals 14 residues. Between the trimmed V and J ends, which lost 1 base and 4 bases, there was a span of 11 bases. Per germline, CDR1 SGHRS and CDR2 YFSETQ. The CDR3 spells CASSLISGSYGYTF. The CDR3 nucleotides read TGCGCCAGCAGCTTGATCTCAGGGAGCTATGGCTACACCTTC. Full variable domain (outside the CDR3, taken from reference TRBV5-1 and TRBJ1-2): KAGVTQTPRYLIKTRGQQVTLSCSPISGHRSVSWYQQTPGQGLQFLFEYFSETQRNKGNFPGRFSGRQFSNSRSEMNVSTLELGDSALYLCASSLISGSYGYTFGSGTRLTVV.

The genes are TRBV7-9 and TRBJ2-2; 10 bases match TRBD2. The V gene end was trimmed by 0 bases and the J gene end by 7 bases; junction bases not matched to a gene: 2. Germline loops: CDR1 SEHNR, CDR2 FQNEAQ (reference sequence). The CDR3 extends over 15 amino acids. The CDR3 protein is CASSLATSGYGELFF. In DNA form, the CDR3 reads TGTGCCAGCAGCTTAGCGACTAGCGGGTACGGGGAGCTGTTTTTT.

The chain has TRBV6-6 and TRBJ2-7; tentatively, D is TRBD2 (6 bases). Germline V gives CDR1 MNHNY, CDR2 SVGAGI (reference sequence). V lost 6 bases to trimming and J lost 3 bases, with 18 bases between them. The CDR3 contains 15 residues. CDR3 region: CASRLRLEGSYEQYF. DNA for the CDR3: TGTGCCAGCAGACTCCGACTAGAAGGTAGCTACGAGCAGTACTTC.

The chain employs TRBV29-1 and TRBJ2-7; D uncertain. The CDR3 totals 13 residues. The V and J ends lost 4 bases and 0 bases respectively, with 10 bases between them. Germline V gene sequence: CDR1 SQVTM, CDR2 ANQGSEA. The CDR3 reads CSVVVDNSYEQYF. In nucleotides, the CDR3 is TGCAGCGTTGTAGTTGACAACTCCTACGAGCAGTACTTC.

The chain joins TRBV27 to TRBJ2-7, with 7 bases lining up with TRBD2. The V segment lost 8 bases and the J segment 4 bases; nucleotides outside the gene matches: 5. Germline V gene data show CDR1 as MNHEY and CDR2 as SMNVEV (reference sequence). The length of the CDR3 is 12 residues. As DNA, the CDR3 is TGTGCCAGCTGGGAGGGCCCTTACGAGCAGTACTTC. Translating gives CASWEGPYEQYF.

The chain links TRBV27 to TRBJ2-1, with a tentative D call TRBD2 (5 bases). V lost 11 bases and J 0 bases, leaving 14 bases between the germline ends. The CDR3 has 14 residues. Per germline, CDR1 MNHEY and CDR2 SMNVEV (reference sequence). CDR3 residues: CASWYGDSYNEQFF. The CDR3 DNA sequence: TGTGCCTCTTGGTACGGGGACTCCTACAATGAGCAGTTCTTC.

V usage is TRBV29-1 and J usage is TRBJ2-5; 9 bases map to TRBD1. Germline loops: CDR1 SQVTM, CDR2 ANQGSEA. J lost 2 bases, V lost 3 bases, and 10 bases had no gene match. The length of the CDR3 is 16 residues. CDR3 amino acids: CSVEAWTGASQETQYF. CDR3 nucleotides: TGCAGCGTTGAGGCCTGGACAGGGGCCTCGCAAGAGACCCAGTACTTC.

The chain employs TRBV28 and TRBJ2-3, with 7 positions matching TRBD2. Trimming took 2 bases from V and 6 from J; bases not matched to a gene: 5. CDR1 is MDHEN, CDR2 SYDVKM, per germline. The CDR3 length is 14 residues. The CDR3 is CASSLSVGRDTQYF. The CDR3 nucleotides read TGTGCCAGCAGTTTAAGTGTCGGGAGGGATACGCAGTATTTT.

The rearrangement uses TRBV7-2 and TRBJ2-1; D call uncertain. CDR1 SGHTA and CDR2 FQGNSA come from the germline V gene. Trimming took off 4 bases at V and 0 bases at J, with 7 bases between the two ends. CDR3 length: 14 amino acids. CDR3 loop: CASSSPNSYNEQFF. CDR3 nucleotide sequence: TGTGCCAGCAGCTCTCCAAACTCCTACAATGAGCAGTTCTTC.

The chain employs TRBV7-9 and TRBJ2-1, with unresolved D. Trimming removed 4 bases from V and 4 bases from J, with 20 bases in between. The CDR3 is made up of 17 amino acids. Germline V CDR1 and CDR2: SEHNR, FQNEAQ (reference sequence). DNA of the CDR3: TGTGCCAGCAGCTCCCCGGGCCTCACCTCAACTTACAATGAGCAGTTCTTC. Its translation: CASSSPGLTSTYNEQFF.

Worth noting for this clone: The sample has other DNA sequences that encode this CDR3 too. The rearrangement joins TRBV27 to TRBJ2-7; D unclear. Germline V gene sequence: CDR1 MNHEY, CDR2 SMNVEV (reference sequence). Deletions cut 7 bases from V and 4 bases from J, with 8 bases between. The CDR3 consists of 11 residues. The CDR3 sequence: CASTQGYEQYF. The CDR3 DNA reads TGTGCCAGCACCCAAGGGTACGAGCAGTACTTC.